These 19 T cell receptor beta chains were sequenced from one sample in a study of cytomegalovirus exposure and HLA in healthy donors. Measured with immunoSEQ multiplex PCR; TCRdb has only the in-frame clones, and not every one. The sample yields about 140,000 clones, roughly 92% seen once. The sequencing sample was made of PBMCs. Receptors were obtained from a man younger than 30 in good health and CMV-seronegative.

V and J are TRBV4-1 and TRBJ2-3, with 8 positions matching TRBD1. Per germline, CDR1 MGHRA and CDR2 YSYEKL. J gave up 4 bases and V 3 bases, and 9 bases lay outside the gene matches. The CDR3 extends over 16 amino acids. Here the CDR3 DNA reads TGCGCCAGCAGCCAGCGATGGGGGACAGGTTCAGATACGCAGTATTTT. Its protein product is CASSQRWGTGSDTQYF.

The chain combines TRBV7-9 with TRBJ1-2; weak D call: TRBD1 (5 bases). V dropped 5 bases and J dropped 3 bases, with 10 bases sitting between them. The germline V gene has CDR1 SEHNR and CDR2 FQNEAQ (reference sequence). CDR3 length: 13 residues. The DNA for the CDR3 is TGTGCCAGCAGCCGCCCGGGGGACTATGGCTACACCTTC. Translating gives CASSRPGDYGYTF. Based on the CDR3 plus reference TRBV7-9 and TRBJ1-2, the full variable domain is DTGVSQNPRHKITKRGQNVTFRCDPISEHNRLYWYRQTLGQGPEFLTYFQNEAQLEKSRLLSDRFSAERPKGSFSTLEIQRTEQGDSAMYLCASSRPGDYGYTFGSGTRLTVV.

Written as DNA, the CDR3 is TGTGCCACGCGAGGGAGATCAGAGCAGTACTTC. Protein: CATRGRSEQYF. The chain employs TRBV2 and TRBJ2-7, with D possibly being TRBD2 (5 bases). With 10 bases removed from V and 7 bases from J, the gap between germline ends came to 14 bases. This CDR3 spans 11 amino acids. The germline V gene has CDR1 SNHLY and CDR2 FYNNEI.

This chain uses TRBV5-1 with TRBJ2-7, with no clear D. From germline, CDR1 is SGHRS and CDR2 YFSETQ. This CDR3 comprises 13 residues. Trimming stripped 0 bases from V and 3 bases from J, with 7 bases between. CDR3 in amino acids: CASSLASNYEQYV. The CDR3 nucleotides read TGCGCCAGCAGCTTGGCCAGCAACTACGAGCAGTACGTC.

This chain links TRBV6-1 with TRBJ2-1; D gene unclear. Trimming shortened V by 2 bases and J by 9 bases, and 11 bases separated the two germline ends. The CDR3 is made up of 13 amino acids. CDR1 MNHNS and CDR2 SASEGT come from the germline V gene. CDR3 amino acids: CASSELRSGEQFF. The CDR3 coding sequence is TGTGCCAGCAGTGAACTCCGCTCCGGTGAGCAGTTCTTC.

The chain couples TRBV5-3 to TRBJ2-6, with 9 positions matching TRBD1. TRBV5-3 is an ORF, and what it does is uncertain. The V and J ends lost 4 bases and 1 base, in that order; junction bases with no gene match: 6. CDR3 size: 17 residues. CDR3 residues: CARSPWDRASGANVLTF. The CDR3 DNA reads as TGTGCCAGAAGCCCATGGGACAGGGCGTCTGGGGCCAACGTCCTGACTTTC.

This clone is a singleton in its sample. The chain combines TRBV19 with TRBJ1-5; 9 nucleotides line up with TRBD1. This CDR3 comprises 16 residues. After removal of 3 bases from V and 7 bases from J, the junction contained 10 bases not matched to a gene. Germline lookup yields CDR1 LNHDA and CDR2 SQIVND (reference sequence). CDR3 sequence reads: CASSIYPETGGQPQHF. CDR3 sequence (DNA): TGTGCCAGTAGTATTTACCCCGAGACAGGGGGACAGCCCCAGCATTTT.

The CDR3 region is CASSLGPAGNTEAFF. The CDR3, as DNA: TGTGCCAGCAGCTTAGGCCCAGCAGGGAACACTGAAGCTTTCTTT. This chain joins TRBV7-3 and TRBJ1-1, with D uncertain. Germline CDR1 SGHTA, CDR2 FQGTGA. The CDR3 length is 15 residues. Trimming pared 2 bases from V and 1 base from J, leaving 11 bases between.

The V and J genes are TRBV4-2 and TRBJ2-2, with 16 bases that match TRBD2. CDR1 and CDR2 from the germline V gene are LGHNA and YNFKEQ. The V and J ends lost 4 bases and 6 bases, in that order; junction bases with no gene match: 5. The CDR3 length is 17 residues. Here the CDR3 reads CASSLAGTSGGAGELFF. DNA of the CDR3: TGTGCCAGCAGCCTCGCCGGGACTAGCGGGGGGGCCGGGGAGCTGTTTTTT.

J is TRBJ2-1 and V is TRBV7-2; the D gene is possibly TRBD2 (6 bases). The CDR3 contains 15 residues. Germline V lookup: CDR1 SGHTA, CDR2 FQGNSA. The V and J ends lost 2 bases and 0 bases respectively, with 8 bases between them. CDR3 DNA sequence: TGTGCCAGCAGCTTACTAGCGAACTCCTACAATGAGCAGTTCTTC. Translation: CASSLLANSYNEQFF.

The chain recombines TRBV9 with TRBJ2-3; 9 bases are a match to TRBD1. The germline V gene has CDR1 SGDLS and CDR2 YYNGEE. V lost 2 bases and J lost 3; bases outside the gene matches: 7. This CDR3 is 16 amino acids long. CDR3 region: CASSVLTGGKTDTQYF. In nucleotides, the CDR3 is TGTGCCAGCAGCGTCCTTACAGGGGGCAAGACAGATACGCAGTATTTT.

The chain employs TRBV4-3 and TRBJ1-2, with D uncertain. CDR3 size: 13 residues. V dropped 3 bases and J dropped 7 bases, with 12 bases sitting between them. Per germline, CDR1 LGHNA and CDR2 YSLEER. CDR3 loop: CASSHLAEGGYTF. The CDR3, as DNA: TGCGCCAGCAGCCATCTGGCGGAGGGTGGCTACACCTTC.

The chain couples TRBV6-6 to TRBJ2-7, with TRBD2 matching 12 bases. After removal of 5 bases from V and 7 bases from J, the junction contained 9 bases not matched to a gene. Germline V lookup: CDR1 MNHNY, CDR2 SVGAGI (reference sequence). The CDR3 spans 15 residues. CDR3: CASSRTSGAIREQYV. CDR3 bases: TGTGCCAGCAGTCGGACTAGCGGGGCTATTAGAGAGCAGTACGTC.

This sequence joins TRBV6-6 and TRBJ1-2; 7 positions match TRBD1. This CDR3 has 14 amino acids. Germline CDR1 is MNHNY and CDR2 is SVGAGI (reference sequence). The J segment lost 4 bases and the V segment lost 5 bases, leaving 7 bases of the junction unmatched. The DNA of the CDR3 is TGTGCCAGCAGTCGAGGGGACAGCGGCTATGGCTACACCTTC. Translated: CASSRGDSGYGYTF.

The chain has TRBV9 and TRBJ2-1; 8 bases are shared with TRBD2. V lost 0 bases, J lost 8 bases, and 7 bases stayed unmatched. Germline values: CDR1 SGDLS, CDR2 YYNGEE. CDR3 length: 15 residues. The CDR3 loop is CASSVVGTSLYEQFF. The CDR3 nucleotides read TGTGCCAGCAGCGTAGTAGGGACTAGTCTCTATGAGCAGTTCTTC. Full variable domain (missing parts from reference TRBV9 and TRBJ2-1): DSGVTQTPKHLITATGQRVTLRCSPRSGDLSVYWYQQSLDQGLQFLIQYYNGEERAKGNILERFSAQQFPDLHSELNLSSLELGDSALYFCASSVVGTSLYEQFFGPGTRLTVL.

The CDR3 region is CASIEGTESTDTQYF. CDR3 in DNA: TGTGCCAGCATCGAGGGGACAGAAAGCACAGATACGCAGTATTTT. This chain joins TRBV2 and TRBJ2-3; 7 bases fit TRBD1. The CDR3 is made up of 15 amino acids. Germline-derived CDR1 and CDR2 are SNHLY and FYNNEI. V shed 7 bases, J shed 0 bases, and the junction held 7 bases outside the gene matches.

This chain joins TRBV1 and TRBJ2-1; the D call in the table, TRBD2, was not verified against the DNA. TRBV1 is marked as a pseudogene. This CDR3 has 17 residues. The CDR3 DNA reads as TGCACCAGCAGCCCAGACGGAACTAGCGGGAGAGACAATGAGCAGTTCTTC. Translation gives CTSSPDGTSGRDNEQFF.

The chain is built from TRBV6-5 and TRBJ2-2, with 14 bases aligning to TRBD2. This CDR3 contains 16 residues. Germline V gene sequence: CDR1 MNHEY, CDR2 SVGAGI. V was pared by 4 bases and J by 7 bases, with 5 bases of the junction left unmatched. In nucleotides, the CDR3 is TGTGCCAGCAGTTCAGGGACTAGCGGGAGTGGCGGGGAGCTGTTTTTT. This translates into CASSSGTSGSGGELFF.

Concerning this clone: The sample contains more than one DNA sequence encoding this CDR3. The DNA of the CDR3 is TGTGCCAGCTCACCACCGGCGGGAATGAACACTGAAGCTTTCTTT. This encodes CASSPPAGMNTEAFF. V is TRBV18 and J is TRBJ1-1, with D unresolved. The CDR3 covers 15 residues. Per germline, CDR1 KGHSH and CDR2 LQKENI. Between the trimmed V and J ends, which lost 0 bases and 0 bases, there was a span of 8 bases.